One and the same sample provided the 10 T cell receptor beta chains below, sequenced in a study of T-cell reconstitution after alpha-beta-depleted transplantation in children. Unique molecular identifiers were used to barcode this TCRbeta library. TCRdb reprocessed the PCR reads via MiXCR and lists one record per CDR3 protein. Among about 580,000 distinct CDR3 sequences listed, about 21% were seen once. The sequences come from PBMCs, mostly from graft donor cells, collected 360 days after TCRalphabeta/CD19-depleted stem cell transplant. The origin of the receptors is a boy under three years old who had a stem cell transplant for acute myeloid leukemia, so the T cells may come from the graft donor.

This clonotype was detected a few times. The chain carries TRBV7-2 and TRBJ2-7; 9 bases are shared with TRBD1. Unmatched junction bases numbered 11, after V lost 7 bases and J lost 4 bases. The CDR3 covers 15 residues. Germline lookup yields CDR1 SGHTA and CDR2 FQGNSA. The CDR3 loop reads CASTLEGQGFYEQYF. In DNA form, the CDR3 reads TGTGCCAGCACCCTGGAGGGACAGGGATTTTACGAGCAGTACTTC. The entire variable domain, with the rest obtained from reference TRBV7-2 and TRBJ2-7, is as follows: GAGVSQSPSNKVTEKGKDVELRCDPISGHTALYWYRQSLGQGLEFLIYFQGNSAPDKSGLPSDRFSAERTGGSVSTLTIQRTQQEDSAVYLCASTLEGQGFYEQYFGPGTRLTVT.

The chain couples TRBV29-1 to TRBJ2-3; the D is unclear. Trimming cost V 1 base and J 5 bases, with 19 bases left between them. Germline CDR1 SQVTM, CDR2 ANQGSEA. The CDR3 length is 16 residues. CDR3 in DNA: TGCAGCGTTGAAGGGTTCCGAAAGAGCTCCCAAGATACGCAGTATTTT. Translation gives CSVEGFRKSSQDTQYF.

This clonotype was seen ten or more times. The chain uses TRBV29-1 and TRBJ2-5; perhaps D is TRBD1 or TRBD2 (5 bases each). Trimming left V 7 bases short and J 7 bases short, with 25 bases between. The CDR3 has 15 amino acids. Germline-derived CDR1 and CDR2 are SQVTM and ANQGSEA. The CDR3 loop is CSASGAFGALATQYF. The CDR3 coding sequence is TGCAGCGCCAGTGGTGCATTCGGGGCCCTTGCGACCCAGTACTTC.

This clonotype occurred many times. The chain recombines TRBV9 with TRBJ1-1; D is perhaps TRBD1 (6 bases). CDR3 length: 14 residues. CDR1 SGDLS and CDR2 YYNGEE come from the germline V gene. Trimming left V 5 bases short and J 2 bases short, with 13 bases between. The CDR3 sequence: CASSDRDTNTEAFF. The CDR3, as DNA: TGTGCCAGCAGTGACCGGGACACCAACACTGAAGCTTTCTTT.

The chain is built from TRBV20-1 and TRBJ2-7, with TRBD2 identical over 8 bases. V dropped 1 base and J dropped 5; count of bases not matched to a gene: 13. Germline CDR1 DFQATT, CDR2 SNEGSKA (reference sequence). The CDR3 contains 16 residues. The CDR3 DNA reads as TGCAGTGCTAGAGGGGCCTCCGGGACTAGTAACCACGAGCAGTACTTC. It encodes CSARGASGTSNHEQYF.

The rearrangement links TRBV4-3 to TRBJ2-5; TRBD2 matches at 8 bases. The CDR3 is 16 amino acids. The V segment lost 1 base and the J segment 4 bases; nucleotides outside the gene matches: 8. CDR1 and CDR2 (germline): LGHNA, YSLEER. This chain's CDR3 is CASSQGGPGLGETQYF. The CDR3, as DNA: TGCGCCAGCAGCCAAGGCGGACCGGGACTAGGAGAGACCCAGTACTTC.

This rearrangement joins TRBV4-3 to TRBJ2-7, with 8 positions matching TRBD2. V shed 0 bases, J shed 7 bases, and the junction held 5 bases outside the gene matches. Germline V gene sequence: CDR1 LGHNA, CDR2 YSLEER. The CDR3 runs 14 residues. CDR3 nucleotide sequence: TGCGCCAGCAGCCAAGATCAGAAGCGGGGGGAGCAGTACTTC. Amino acids: CASSQDQKRGEQYF.

In this sample, this clonotype turned up a few times. The CDR3 region has the DNA TGCAGTGCTAGGAAAATCACCGGGACTAGCGGGGGGCTCTCCTACAATGAGCAGTTCTTC. Protein product: CSARKITGTSGGLSYNEQFF. The chain joins TRBV20-1 to TRBJ2-1; TRBD2 matches at 15 bases. CDR1 DFQATT and CDR2 SNEGSKA come from the germline V gene (reference sequence). CDR3 length equals 20 residues. Germline trimming cut 3 bases from V and 0 bases from J; bases unmatched to any gene: 12.

This clonotype was seen only a few times. This chain links TRBV28 with TRBJ2-7; D is possibly TRBD1 (6 bases). CDR1 is MDHEN and CDR2 is SYDVKM in the germline V gene. V was trimmed by 8 bases and J by 2 bases, leaving 13 bases between them. The CDR3 is 13 residues long. In DNA, the CDR3 is TGTGCCAGCTGTGGACAGATAGCCTACGAGCAGTACTTC. Translated: CASCGQIAYEQYF.

There are many counts of this clonotype. The V gene is TRBV20-1, the J gene TRBJ2-7; D tentatively reads TRBD1 or TRBD2 (9 bases each). From germline, CDR1 is DFQATT and CDR2 SNEGSKA (reference sequence). The length of the CDR3 is 14 residues. V lost 6 bases and J lost 4, with 19 bases in between. The CDR3 protein is CSARGGTGRYEQYV. The CDR3 DNA sequence: TGCAGTGCGCGGGGGGGGACAGGGAGGTACGAGCAGTACGTC.